This T cell receptor beta chain was captured by sequencing in a study of molecular identifiers for immune sequencing clone quantification. The germline gives CDR1 SEHNR, CDR2 FQNEAQ (reference sequence). This CDR3 region has 17 residues. The J segment lost 4 bases and the V segment lost 1 base, leaving 10 bases of the junction unmatched. Libraries of naive CD8 cells were prepared from around 20,000 to 990,000 sorted cells using 10%, 30% or 50% RNA. Naive CD8 T cells were sorted as CD8+CD4-CCR7+CD45RA+. Both previously described methods and listed TCR primers were employed to make bulk TCR libraries. TCRdb redid the calling of the PCR reads with MiXCR, one entry per CDR3 protein. Of around 470,000 distinct CDR3 sequences in the sample, about 26% were seen once.

The receptor comes from a human donor in good health. Some libraries in this study had Jurkat cell RNA spiked in. The chain links TRBV7-9 to TRBJ1-5, with 7 bases fitting TRBD1. The sequenced sample consisted of naive CD8+ T cells from blood, with Jurkat cell RNA spiked in. Subset indicated: FACS-sorted CD8+CD4-CCR7+CD45RA+ naive T cells. DNA of the CDR3: TGTGCCAGCAGCTTAGTACGGGTGACAGGGACAAATCAGCCCCAGCATTTT. It specifies CASSLVRVTGTNQPQHF.